The 30 T cell receptor beta chains below come from one sample, sequenced in a study of T cells in Graves' hyperthyroidism and ophthalmopathy (dated by TCRdb to between 2018 and 2020). Libraries were constructed by multiplex PCR. Sequencing was performed on an Illumina HiSeq 2000. Amplification of TCR beta CDR3 regions was carried out from RNA transcripts. For the first round of RT-PCR on the TCR CDR3, the HTBI primer set was used together with the Qiagen OneStep RT-PCR kit. TCRdb reworked the public reads: Q25 trimming with fastp, MiXCR clone assembly, productive beta chains retained. Every entry covers one CDR3 protein and lists the most common genes and DNA from its rows. This sample has 330,000 or so distinct CDR3 sequences in its table, and around 18% of those were observed once. The biggest ten clones account for 15% to 19% of the sample. Sequences were obtained from blood. Receptors originate from a woman aged 40 to 50 with Graves' ophthalmopathy.

This clonotype was found many times. The chain carries TRBV6-2 or TRBV6-3 and TRBJ1-1; 7 bases are shared with TRBD1. The CDR3 spans 15 residues. Germline V gene lookup returns CDR1 MNHEY and CDR2 SVGEGT. The V segment lost 6 bases and the J segment 5 bases; nucleotides outside the gene matches: 12. In DNA, the CDR3 is TGTGCCAGCAGGTATCGACAGGGTCGTAGGACTGAAGCTTTCTTT. Translated, it gives CASRYRQGRRTEAFF.

This clonotype was observed many times. The chain carries TRBV9 and TRBJ1-2; 9 bases agree with TRBD1. J gave up 5 bases and V 4 bases, and 12 bases lay outside the gene matches. The CDR3 contains 16 residues. Germline CDR1 reads SGDLS; CDR2 reads YYNGEE. The chain's CDR3 is CASSLSWDREKYGYTF. The CDR3 DNA follows: TGTGCCAGCAGCCTCTCATGGGACAGGGAAAAATATGGCTACACCTTC.

The table lists this clonotype with many counts. The CDR3 is CASSEGEAAEAFF. Here the CDR3 DNA reads TGTGCCAGCAGTGAGGGTGAGGCTGCTGAAGCTTTCTTT. This rearrangement joins TRBV25-1 to TRBJ1-1; D uncertain. CDR3 length: 13 residues. Germline CDR1 reads MGHDK; CDR2 reads SYGVNS. V was trimmed by 3 bases and J by 6 bases, leaving 11 bases between them.

This clonotype was detected ten times or more. The rearrangement uses TRBV20-1 and TRBJ1-1; unclear D gene. The germline V and J ends were trimmed by 1 base and 1 base, with 4 bases remaining between them. The CDR3 loop spans 12 amino acids. Germline CDR1 reads DFQATT; CDR2 reads SNEGSKA (reference sequence). CDR3 coding DNA: TGCAGTGCTAGAGCACAGAACACTGAAGCTTTCTTT. Its translation: CSARAQNTEAFF.

The CDR3 sequence is CASSYSAVSTPQHF. The DNA of the CDR3 is TGTGCCAGCAGTTACTCAGCGGTCTCAACGCCCCAGCATTTT. V is TRBV6-2 or TRBV6-3 and J is TRBJ1-5; no definite D call. V dropped 0 bases and J dropped 9 bases, with 12 bases sitting between them. The CDR3 consists of 14 residues. CDR1 MNHEY and CDR2 SVGEGT come from the germline V gene.

This clonotype was counted at least ten times. V is TRBV28 and J is TRBJ1-5; a weak D match, TRBD1 (5 bases). Germline CDR1 is MDHEN and CDR2 is SYDVKM. V was shortened by 1 base and J by 1 base, with 14 bases between the two germline ends. The length of the CDR3 is 17 residues. The CDR3, as DNA: TGTGCCAGCAGTTTATACGCCCAGGGAAAAAGCAATCAGCCCCAGCATTTT. It codes for CASSLYAQGKSNQPQHF. Using reference TRBV28 and TRBJ1-5 for the parts outside the CDR3, the full variable domain is DVKVTQSSRYLVKRTGEKVFLECVQDMDHENMFWYRQDPGLGLRLIYFSYDVKMKEKGDIPEGYSVSREKKERFSLILESASTNQTSMYLCASSLYAQGKSNQPQHFGDGTRLSIL.

The V gene is TRBV12-3 or TRBV12-4, the J gene TRBJ1-2, with D unclear. This CDR3 contains 12 residues. V shed 6 bases and J shed 5 bases, with 10 bases lying between them. Here the CDR3 DNA reads TGTGCCAGCAGCTCAGTCTTGTATGGCTACACCTTC. Its protein is CASSSVLYGYTF.

The V gene is TRBV7-9, the J gene TRBJ2-5, with 9 bases lining up with TRBD1. V dropped 0 bases and J dropped 5; count of bases not matched to a gene: 4. Germline CDR1 reads SEHNR; CDR2 reads FQNEAQ (reference sequence). The CDR3 has 15 residues. The CDR3 coding sequence is TGTGCCAGCAGCTTAGCGGACAGGGGTGTTGAGACCCAGTACTTC. Translating gives CASSLADRGVETQYF.

This clonotype was observed a few times. Because it lacks the conserved phenylalanine or tryptophan at the end, this CDR3 is likely a read error. The DNA is omitted, as the CDR3 cannot be located on it reliably, and the CDR3 follows TCRdb's listing. This sequence joins TRBV6-1 and TRBJ2-7; the tabulated D call, TRBD2, remains unverified against the DNA. The length of the CDR3 is 11 amino acids, counting both ends. The germline V gene has CDR1 MNHNS and CDR2 SASEGT. CDR3 in amino acids: CASRGAGGPEI.

The chain has TRBV9 and TRBJ1-2, with D maybe TRBD1 (5 bases). Trimming took off 4 bases at V and 8 bases at J, with 21 bases between the two ends. Germline CDR1 and CDR2: SGDLS and YYNGEE. The CDR3 is made up of 15 amino acids. The CDR3 sequence is CASSLGHEGGFGYTF. Here the CDR3 DNA reads TGTGCCAGCAGCCTCGGACACGAGGGAGGTTTCGGCTACACCTTC.

This clonotype was observed at least ten times. The rearrangement uses TRBV12-3 or TRBV12-4 and TRBJ2-4; 9 nucleotides line up with TRBD1. The CDR3 consists of 16 residues. After removal of 8 bases from V and 1 base from J, the junction contained 9 bases not matched to a gene. The DNA for the CDR3 is TGTGCCAGCGGAAACCGGGACAGGGTGGCCAAAAACATTCAGTACTTC. Its translation: CASGNRDRVAKNIQYF.

The chain employs TRBV7-3 and TRBJ1-2; 12 bases match TRBD1. From germline, CDR1 is SGHTA and CDR2 FQGTGA. The CDR3 sequence is 17 residues long. J was trimmed by 6 bases and V by 5 bases; bases with no gene match: 13. CDR3 protein: CASSPRDRGHALDGYTF. The CDR3 region has the DNA TGTGCCAGCAGCCCCCGGGACAGGGGGCACGCGCTTGATGGCTACACCTTC.

The chain combines TRBV3-1 with TRBJ1-2; D gene unclear. This CDR3 region has 16 residues. Germline CDR1 LGHDT, CDR2 YNNKEL (reference sequence). Trimming took off 2 bases at V and 7 bases at J, with 20 bases between the two ends. The CDR3 DNA follows: TGTGCCAGCAGCCAACGCACGGAATTGCCCCTCGGTGGCTACACCTTC. Translated, it gives CASSQRTELPLGGYTF.

This clonotype was found many times. This rearrangement joins TRBV6-2 or TRBV6-3 to TRBJ2-5, with D unclear. CDR1 is MNHEY, CDR2 SVGEGT, per germline. The V gene lost 7 bases and the J gene lost 0 bases, with 15 bases spanning the gap. The CDR3 runs 15 residues. The CDR3 bases are TGTGCCAGCAAGAAGGGTGGCCCGTACCAAGAGACCCAGTACTTC. It encodes CASKKGGPYQETQYF.

This clonotype was recorded many times. The rearrangement uses TRBV12-3 or TRBV12-4 and TRBJ1-5; TRBD1 matches at 7 bases. The J segment lost 5 bases and the V segment lost 6 bases, leaving 4 bases of the junction unmatched. The CDR3 extends over 13 amino acids. The CDR3 is CASSQDRDQPQHF. CDR3 bases: TGTGCCAGCAGCCAAGACAGGGATCAGCCCCAGCATTTT.

The genes are TRBV6-2 or TRBV6-3 and TRBJ2-7, with TRBD2 matching over 14 bases. The CDR3 contains 17 residues. V lost 6 bases and J lost 0; bases outside the gene matches: 7. Germline V gene data show CDR1 as MNHEY and CDR2 as SVGEGT. The CDR3 protein is CASRGTSGSHSSYEQYF. Here the CDR3 DNA reads TGTGCCAGCAGAGGGACTAGCGGGAGCCATAGCTCCTACGAGCAGTACTTC.

This clonotype was detected ten times or more. The chain is built from TRBV27 and TRBJ2-3, with D hard to call. V was trimmed by 0 bases and J by 6 bases, leaving 13 bases between them. CDR3 length equals 15 residues. Germline CDR1 and CDR2: MNHEY and SMNVEV (reference sequence). The CDR3 here is CASSLSVMGMDTQYF. CDR3 nucleotide sequence: TGTGCCAGCAGTTTATCGGTAATGGGGATGGATACGCAGTATTTT.

This clonotype was seen ten or more times. This chain connects TRBV11-1 to TRBJ2-5; TRBD2 matches at 10 bases. The CDR3 consists of 18 residues. J gave up 5 bases and V 4 bases, and 16 bases lay outside the gene matches. The germline gives CDR1 SGHAT, CDR2 FQDESV (reference sequence). The CDR3 DNA reads as TGTGCCAGCAGCTGGGTTAGCGGGAGGTCAAAGGGGTCGGAGACCCAGTACTTC. Amino acids: CASSWVSGRSKGSETQYF.

This sequence joins TRBV12-3 or TRBV12-4 and TRBJ1-2; no firm D call. V dropped 3 bases and J dropped 4 bases, with 9 bases sitting between them. The CDR3 is 13 residues long. The CDR3 region is CASSFSGSYGYTF. The CDR3 nucleotides are TGTGCCAGCAGTTTTAGTGGGTCCTATGGCTACACCTTC.

This clonotype was counted at least ten times. The rearrangement uses TRBV28 and TRBJ1-3; no clear D. The CDR3 is 17 residues long. The germline V and J ends were trimmed by 2 bases and 0 bases, with 14 bases remaining between them. Looked up from germline, CDR1 is MDHEN and CDR2 is SYDVKM. The CDR3 DNA is TGTGCCAGCAGTTTACTCCGCTATTATGACTCTGGAAACACCATATATTTT. This encodes CASSLLRYYDSGNTIYF.

This clonotype was observed many times. The J gene is TRBJ1-2, the V gene TRBV27, with D tentatively TRBD1 (5 bases). Trimming pared 5 bases from V and 2 bases from J, leaving 21 bases between. Germline V gene data show CDR1 as MNHEY and CDR2 as SMNVEV (reference sequence). The CDR3 runs to 17 residues. DNA of the CDR3: TGTGCCAGCAGTCCCGACCCCGGGACCCTCAGGAACTATGGCTACACCTTC. It translates to CASSPDPGTLRNYGYTF.

This clonotype was seen many times. V usage is TRBV12-3 or TRBV12-4 and J usage is TRBJ1-1, with a possible D match to TRBD1 (5 bases). V was cut by 7 bases and J by 1 base, with 10 bases left in between. The CDR3 consists of 13 residues. In DNA, the CDR3 is TGTGCCAGCAAAGCAGGGCCGAACACTGAAGCTTTCTTT. The encoded protein is CASKAGPNTEAFF.

This clonotype appeared many times. The rearrangement links TRBV28 to TRBJ2-7; D uncertain. The V gene's germline CDR1 is MDHEN and CDR2 SYDVKM. The CDR3 covers 15 residues. The V end was cut by 5 bases, the J end by 5 bases, with 19 bases between. The CDR3, as DNA: TGTGCCAGCAGTCCCCACCTCGTTGTTCGGGACGAGCAGTACTTC. Translating gives CASSPHLVVRDEQYF.

This clonotype has ten or more counts. The genes are TRBV10-3 and TRBJ1-2; the D is unclear. V gave up 2 bases and J gave up 2 bases, with 15 bases separating them. CDR1 and CDR2 (germline): ENHRY, SYGVKD. The CDR3 loop spans 16 amino acids. The CDR3 protein is CAISESGDRRNYGYTF. In DNA form, the CDR3 reads TGTGCCATCAGTGAGAGTGGGGATCGTCGGAACTATGGCTACACCTTC.

V gene TRBV12-3 or TRBV12-4 combines with J gene TRBJ2-5, with 7 bases fitting TRBD2. This CDR3 is built from 13 residues. J lost 5 bases, V lost 5 bases, and 5 bases had no gene match. As DNA, the CDR3 is TGTGCCAGCAGTCGAGCGGGGAGGGAGACCCAGTACTTC. This sequence encodes CASSRAGRETQYF.

Ten or more counts support this clonotype. This chain connects TRBV20-1 to TRBJ2-1, with 10 bases matching TRBD2. The germline V gene has CDR1 DFQATT and CDR2 SNEGSKA (reference sequence). Trimming cost V 5 bases and J 1 base; bases outside gene matches: 2. The CDR3 loop spans 14 amino acids. This CDR3 is CSADSGRSYNEQFF. CDR3 coding DNA: TGCAGTGCTGATAGCGGGAGGTCCTACAATGAGCAGTTCTTC.

This clonotype has a count of ten or more. V is TRBV7-2 and J is TRBJ2-5; D not certain. Trimming removed 0 bases at V and 5 bases at J, with 13 bases between. This CDR3 contains 15 residues. Germline V gene lookup returns CDR1 SGHTA and CDR2 FQGNSA. The CDR3 DNA is TGTGCCAGCAGCTTAGCAGGGATGTTAACGGAGACCCAGTACTTC. It translates to CASSLAGMLTETQYF.

This clonotype was observed many times. This rearrangement joins TRBV12-3 or TRBV12-4 to TRBJ2-7; 9 bases are shared with TRBD2. The J segment lost 5 bases and the V segment lost 6 bases, leaving 11 bases of the junction unmatched. CDR3 size: 15 residues. CDR3 sequence reads: CASSLGAGGHDEQYF. The CDR3 DNA reads TGTGCCAGCAGCCTGGGGGCGGGAGGGCACGACGAGCAGTACTTC.

This clonotype came up many times. The chain's CDR3 is CASSPRQEYNYGYTF. In nucleotides, the CDR3 is TGTGCCAGCTCGCCTAGACAGGAATATAACTATGGCTACACCTTC. The V and J genes are TRBV18 and TRBJ1-2, with D perhaps TRBD1 (6 bases). This CDR3 is 15 amino acids long. V shed 6 bases and J shed 1 base, with 15 bases lying between them. Germline CDR1 KGHSH, CDR2 LQKENI. The entire variable domain, with the rest obtained from reference TRBV18 and TRBJ1-2, is as follows: NAGVMQNPRHLVRRRGQEARLRCSPMKGHSHVYWYRQLPEEGLKFMVYLQKENIIDESGMPKERFSAEFPKEGPSILRIQQVVRGDSAAYFCASSPRQEYNYGYTFGSGTRLTVV.

This clonotype was picked up many times. The V gene is TRBV10-3, the J gene TRBJ2-4; TRBD1 is a possible D gene (5 bases). Germline V lookup: CDR1 ENHRY, CDR2 SYGVKD. The CDR3 is made up of 14 amino acids. Trimming took off 8 bases at V and 8 bases at J, with 19 bases between the two ends. The CDR3 bases are TGTGCCATCGCGAACGGACAATATGGGGACATTCAGTACTTC. Residues: CAIANGQYGDIQYF.